The source of this T cell receptor (beta chain) is a study of T cell responses to AZD1222 COVID-19 vaccine. Study-wide results and caveats: Two AZD1222 doses significantly raised spike-specific TCR breadth and depth over controls. Targets within unmutated variant regions were reportedly found for nearly half of spike-specific TCRs. Repertoires were obtained solely post-peak T cell response.

V was shortened by 4 bases and J by 4 bases, with 14 bases between the two germline ends. CDR3 length equals 15 residues. Per the germline V gene, CDR1 is LGHDT and CDR2 is YNNKEL (reference sequence). Data came from immunoSEQ multiplex PCR; TCRdb stores just in-frame clones and leaves some out. Altogether approximately 150,000 clones are present, approximately 90% being singletons, with the ten largest covering about 1.5%. On this clone itself: The target antigen is unknown.

Sequenced material: peripheral blood, taken on day 0 of AZD1222 vaccination. This clonotype originated in an adult in good health. J is TRBJ2-1 and V is TRBV3-1 (or the pseudogene TRBV3-2); D remains unclear. The CDR3 protein is CASSPIVSSYNEQFF. CDR3 nucleotide sequence: TGTGCCAGCAGCCCTATAGTTTCTTCGTACAATGAGCAGTTCTTC.